This T cell receptor (beta chain) was sequenced in a study of T cell changes during pregnancy in multiple sclerosis (dated by TCRdb to between 2018 and 2021). In terms of the full investigation: The study examined how the T cell repertoire changed over the course of pregnancy in women with multiple sclerosis.

Receptor amplification or capture employed the immunoSEQ multiplex PCR assay. As stored in TCRdb, this immuneACCESS dataset retains in-frame rearrangements with V and J assigned. A fraction of the clones does not appear; measured against another copy, unresolved V genes explain less than half of the discrepancy, and the remainder lacks a known reason. Within this sample are roughly 61,000 clones, with roughly 94% of them counted one time only. The ten largest clonotypes hold roughly 2.5% of the sample. Remarks on this clone: Its specific antigen is unknown. No much larger clone is present one base from it, and per-base qualities are unavailable.

The CDR3 runs 15 residues from the cysteine to the phenylalanine. Only the CDR3 DNA stays, 45 bases, in frame from base 1. The germline V gene supplies CDR1 SGHAT and CDR2 FQNNGV. From V the trimming removes 3 bases and from J it removes 6 bases, while the gene matches leave 10 bases of the junction unaccounted for. The source of this sequence is a female donor with multiple sclerosis, enrolled in a pregnancy study. The specimen was CD8+ T cells from peripheral blood mononuclear cells, collected after pregnancy. The chain employs TRBV11-2 and TRBJ1-2; a stretch of 7 junction bases matches TRBD1. The CDR3 region: CASSLAYRGWDGYTF. DNA sequence: TGTGCCAGCAGCTTGGCCTACAGGGGATGGGATGGCTACACCTTC.